This entry features one T cell receptor (beta chain) sequence. This record belongs to a study of cytomegalovirus exposure and HLA in healthy donors. 13 Jbeta primers and 60 Vbeta primers were used for the PCR. The repertoire was sequenced with immunoSEQ multiplex PCR; TCRdb's copy has only in-frame clones and lacks some. This table has approximately 160,000 clones, 68% appearing once. Sequencing was done on a sample of PBMCs. The receptor was derived from a woman aged 18-30 years in good health and CMV-seropositive.

CDR3 in DNA: TGTGCCACCAGCAAGCGGGGGAAAACTGATATTAAAGAGACCCAGTACTTC. This sequence encodes CATSKRGKTDIKETQYF. The rearrangement uses TRBV15 and TRBJ2-5; 8 bases are a match to TRBD2. Germline-derived CDR1 and CDR2 are LNHNV and YYDKDF (reference sequence). Losses at the gene ends were 4 bases for V and 3 bases for J; bases not matched to a gene: 13. This CDR3 is built from 17 residues.